What follows is one T cell receptor beta chain and its context. Its antigen is not known. The sample originates from a study of beta chain features in type 1 diabetes. The study's findings and limits: Moderately but significantly shorter TCRB CDR3s were found in Type 1 diabetes patients in all four CD4+ subsets. A closer apparent resemblance between naive, central memory and Treg TCRB repertoires was seen in patients than in healthy donors.

Isolated RNA was reverse transcribed in full, so expressed TCRB transcripts were sequenced. Profiling relied on immunoSEQ multiplex PCR, and the TCRdb table lists in-frame clones only, not all of them. The sample yields 350,000 or so clones, less than 20% seen once. The sequence derives from a woman between 18 and 29 years old in good health. The specimen was naive CD4+ T cells from blood.

The CDR3 region is CASSHRQALNTEAFF. As DNA, the CDR3 is TGTGCCAGCAGTCACAGACAGGCCCTGAACACTGAAGCTTTCTTT. The chain uses TRBV6-5 and TRBJ1-1; perhaps TRBD1 as D (6 bases). The germline V gene encodes CDR1 MNHEY and CDR2 SVGAGI. V was cut by 5 bases and J by 0 bases, with 13 bases left in between. The CDR3 totals 15 residues.